A single sample is the source of the 10 T cell receptor beta chains below, sequenced in a study of memory CD4+ T cells and cytomegalovirus serostatus. The sort gate was single viable CD3+CD4+CD8-CD45RO+ cells for memory CD4+ T cells. Produced via immunoSEQ multiplex PCR; TCRdb's table is partial and in-frame only. The sample carries under 80,000 clones, roughly 80% recorded once. Sequencing was carried out using memory CD4+ T cells from blood. All receptors derive from an adult in good health and CMV-seronegative.

The rearrangement links TRBV28 to TRBJ2-7; D remains ambiguous. In germline, CDR1 is MDHEN, CDR2 SYDVKM. CDR3 length equals 13 residues. Trimming pared 2 bases from V and 2 bases from J, leaving 7 bases between. The CDR3 bases are TGTGCCAGCAGTTTAATTGATCCCTACGAGCAGTACTTC. It is translated as CASSLIDPYEQYF.

The chain recombines TRBV2 with TRBJ1-5; D not certain. Trimming cost V 2 bases and J 0 bases, with 5 bases left between them. From germline, CDR1 is SNHLY and CDR2 FYNNEI. The CDR3 loop spans 14 amino acids. Here the CDR3 reads CASSEQGSNQPQHF. The CDR3 DNA sequence: TGTGCCAGCAGTGAACAAGGTAGCAATCAGCCCCAGCATTTT.

The chain employs TRBV2 and TRBJ2-7; a weak D match, TRBD2 (5 bases). Deletions cut 6 bases from V and 0 bases from J, with 12 bases between. The CDR3 runs 14 residues. Germline assignment: CDR1 SNHLY and CDR2 FYNNEI. CDR3 region: CASSPDLRSYEQYF. CDR3 sequence (DNA): TGTGCCAGCAGCCCGGACTTACGCTCCTACGAGCAGTACTTC.

J is TRBJ2-7 and V is TRBV6-1; a possible D gene is TRBD1 (5 bases). This CDR3 is 13 amino acids long. Germline assignment: CDR1 MNHNS and CDR2 SASEGT. Deletions cut 3 bases from V and 3 bases from J, with 9 bases between. This CDR3 is CASSDSTDYEQYF. CDR3 sequence (DNA): TGTGCCAGCAGTGATTCGACAGACTACGAGCAGTACTTC.

The rearrangement joins TRBV6-6 to TRBJ2-7; D remains ambiguous. Germline CDR1 reads MNHNY; CDR2 reads SVGAGI (reference sequence). This CDR3 is 15 amino acids long. The V end was cut by 5 bases, the J end by 0 bases, with 14 bases between. The CDR3 here is CASSDIKYNSYEQYF. As DNA, the CDR3 is TGTGCCAGCAGTGACATAAAGTATAACTCCTACGAGCAGTACTTC.

The V and J genes are TRBV29-1 and TRBJ1-1; D possibly corresponds to TRBD1 (5 bases). The CDR3 has 14 residues. CDR1 and CDR2 (germline): SQVTM, ANQGSEA. The ends were cut back, 1 base at V and 4 bases at J, with 13 bases in the middle. The CDR3 DNA reads TGCAGCGTTGAAGTGCGGGGGGAGGTCACTGAAGCTTTCTTT. Protein: CSVEVRGEVTEAFF.

The chain has TRBV10-3 and TRBJ1-5; D remains ambiguous. There are 13 residues in the CDR3. Per the germline V gene, CDR1 is ENHRY and CDR2 is SYGVKD. With 11 bases removed from V and 2 bases from J, the gap between germline ends came to 13 bases. The CDR3 DNA reads TGTGCCGCCCCGCAGTTGGGCAATCAGCCCCAGCATTTT. Its protein product is CAAPQLGNQPQHF.

The chain combines TRBV7-9 with TRBJ2-7; 10 bases agree with TRBD1. The CDR3 sequence is 15 residues long. The germline gives CDR1 SEHNR, CDR2 FQNEAQ (reference sequence). V was clipped by 3 bases and J by 6 bases; unmatched bases: 8. Here the CDR3 DNA reads TGTGCCAGCAGCTTGGAGACAGGGGGCTACTCCGAGCAGTACTTC. Protein product: CASSLETGGYSEQYF.

The V call is TRBV5-4, the J call TRBJ2-3; D unresolved. Germline CDR1 is SGHNT and CDR2 is YYREEE (reference sequence). This CDR3 contains 14 residues. Trimming removed 0 bases at V and 1 base at J, with 6 bases between. The CDR3 here is CASSLAKGTDTQYF. The DNA for the CDR3 is TGTGCCAGCAGCTTGGCTAAGGGCACAGATACGCAGTATTTT.

This clone was found a few times. The chain employs TRBV28 and TRBJ2-1; D gene uncertain. CDR1 MDHEN and CDR2 SYDVKM come from the germline V gene. The CDR3 loop spans 12 amino acids. Between the trimmed V and J ends, which lost 8 bases and 9 bases, there was a span of 14 bases. The CDR3 is CASGFPWGEQFF. The CDR3 bases are TGTGCCAGCGGGTTCCCCTGGGGTGAGCAGTTCTTC.